This TCR beta chain was documented in a study of blood T cell repertoires in COVID-19. Across the study: T cells, B-cell-depleted T cells, or PBMCs supplied cDNA or gDNA.

The CDR3 covers 17 residues. CDR1 and CDR2 (germline): SGHRS, YFSETQ. The V segment lost 4 bases and the J segment 4 bases; nucleotides outside the gene matches: 13. Cohort allocation depended upon clinical history that participants reported. Only in-frame clones appear in the TCRdb table, and some are missing; sequencing was by immunoSEQ multiplex PCR. The table has over 200,000 clones, 85% to 90% seen once; the top ten hold about a sixth. The TCR originated in a man aged 18 to 29 who had recovered from COVID-19. The specimen was PBMCs or T cells enriched from blood (not recorded which). V usage is TRBV5-1 and J usage is TRBJ1-4; 7 bases line up with TRBD1. The CDR3 loop is CASSSRGRGLLNEKLFF. For the CDR3, the DNA is TGCGCCAGCAGCAGTCGGGGAAGGGGGCTTCTTAATGAAAAACTGTTTTTT.